Included here is one T cell receptor (beta chain) sequence, with context. Germline CDR1 is WSHSY and CDR2 is SAAADI. The CDR3 is 13 amino acids. The junction had 6 bases not matched to a gene; V was cut back by 7 bases and J by 5 bases. The study drew all its donors from Caucasian adults living in Nashville, Tennessee. CCR7-negative CD45RA+ TemRA cells were combined with CD45RO+ cells to form CD8 memory. Using immunoSEQ multiplex PCR, the repertoire was profiled, and TCRdb retains in-frame clones only, with some absent. The sample has a few hundred thousand clones, roughly 91% seen once; the top ten hold roughly 16%. This specimen comes from a study of shared clonotypes between healthy human individuals.

The receptor's source is a young man in good health. The sample taken for sequencing was memory CD8+ T cells sorted from blood. The subset: CD45RO+ cells pooled with CCR7-negative TemRA cells. The chain is built from TRBV10-2 and TRBJ1-1; TRBD1 matches 8 bases. CDR3 bases: TGCGCCAGCAACCGACAGGGGAGGACTGAAGCTTTCTTT. Translating gives CASNRQGRTEAFF.